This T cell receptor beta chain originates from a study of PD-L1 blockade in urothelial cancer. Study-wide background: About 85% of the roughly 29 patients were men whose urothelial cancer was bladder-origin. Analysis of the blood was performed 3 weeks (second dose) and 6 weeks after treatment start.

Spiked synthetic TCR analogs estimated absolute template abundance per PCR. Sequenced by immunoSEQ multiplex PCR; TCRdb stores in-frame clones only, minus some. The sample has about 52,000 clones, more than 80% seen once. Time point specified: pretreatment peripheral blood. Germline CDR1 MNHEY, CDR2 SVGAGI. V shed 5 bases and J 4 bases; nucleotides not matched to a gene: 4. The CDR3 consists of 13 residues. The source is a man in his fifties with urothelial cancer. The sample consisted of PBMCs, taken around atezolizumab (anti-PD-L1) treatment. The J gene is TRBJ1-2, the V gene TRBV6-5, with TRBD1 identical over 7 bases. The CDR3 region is CASSRGQIYGYTF. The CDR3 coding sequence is TGTGCCAGCAGTAGGGGACAGATCTATGGCTACACCTTC.